The clone carrying this T cell receptor beta chain was observed a single time. Recruits, aged about 18 to 90 years, lived in 24 US areas. Two consecutive negative NP/OP PCR tests, clearance, or resolved symptoms defined Cohort 3 recovery. The repertoire was sequenced with immunoSEQ multiplex PCR; TCRdb's copy has only in-frame clones and lacks some. The sample holds more than 150,000 clones; less than 90% are singletons and the top ten take approximately 8%. These data belong to a study of blood T cell repertoires in COVID-19. V lost 6 bases and J 4 bases, leaving 13 bases between the germline ends. CDR3 length: 14 residues. The V gene's germline CDR1 is MDHEN and CDR2 SYDVKM.

The sample consisted of PBMCs or T cells enriched from blood (not recorded which). This TCR came from a woman between 45 and 60 years old who had recovered from COVID-19. J is TRBJ1-5 and V is TRBV28; TRBD1 might be the D (5 bases). The CDR3 coding sequence is TGTGCCAGCAGCCGGGGGACGGCAAATCAGCCCCAGCATTTT. Protein product: CASSRGTANQPQHF.